This T cell receptor beta chain was captured in a study of regulatory T cells in long-lasting Graves disease. Time point meaning: newly diagnosed GD, antithyroid drugs for less than 3 months. Preparation of the TCR library used RNA extracted from PBMCs. The peripheral blood volume drawn was 7 to 10 milliliters, and it was collected into EDTA tubes. Libraries of TCR beta came from iRepertoire HTBI primers plus Arm-PCR of CDR3 regions. TCRdb passed the multiplex PCR reads through MiXCR, listing each CDR3 protein once. The table shows approximately 300,000 distinct CDR3 sequences, with over 15% occurring only once. In its sample, this clonotype was seen many times. This receptor was obtained from a female donor with Graves disease. The source was peripheral blood mononuclear cells (PBMCs), collected at new diagnosis, from a patient treated with antithyroid drugs.

CDR3 nucleotides: TGTGCCAGCAGTGAAAGACAGGGGGGATGGAACACTGAAGCTTTCTTT. Encoded protein: CASSERQGGWNTEAFF. This chain links TRBV2 with TRBJ1-1, with 9 bases that match TRBD1. Germline V gene lookup returns CDR1 SNHLY and CDR2 FYNNEI. The CDR3 extends over 16 amino acids. After removal of 2 bases from V and 1 base from J, the junction contained 5 bases not matched to a gene.